This T cell receptor (beta chain) was observed in a study of TIL therapy for anti-PD-1-resistant metastatic lung cancer. In the study overall: Median patient age was nearly 55, ranging about 38-80 years.

Study-wide results and limits: Many TIL product clones were absent from baseline tumor, suggesting clonal contraction.

On this clone itself: The target antigen is unknown.

Noted time point: pre-treatment sample, taken before nivolumab and TIL therapy. Tumor tissue came from excised metastases, mostly pleural nodules or supraclavicular lymph nodes. Patients then received nivolumab; progressors got lymphodepletion, TIL and IL-2. The V and J ends lost 0 bases and 3 bases respectively, with 23 bases between them. Germline-derived CDR1 and CDR2 are MGHRA and YSYEKL. CDR3 size: 19 residues. The immunoSEQ assay was v3. The assay was immunoSEQ multiplex PCR, and TCRdb's table has in-frame clones only and misses some. The sample holds more than 25,000 clones; roughly 72% are singletons and the top ten take over 7%.

The chain joins TRBV4-1 to TRBJ2-5, with TRBD1 as a possible D gene (7 bases). The input for sequencing was tumor tissue, taken at baseline. The TCR sequence derives from a person aged 25-80 years with non-small cell lung cancer. CDR3 sequence (DNA): TGCGCCAGCAGCCAAGATCAGACAGGGAGGTGGGAAAATAAAGAGACCCAGTACTTC. This translates into CASSQDQTGRWENKETQYF.